This T cell receptor (beta chain) was found in a study of human T cells and chemical hapten exposure. Overall study results and limits: Patch test score rose with PT1 expanded TCRs, significant at 8, 16, 32, not 4. Significantly more large CDR3 similarity clusters arose among expanded TCRs than among controls.

The time point here: patch test 1, 2 weeks after DPC sensitization. Treatment noted: therapeutic diphenylcyclopropenone sensitization with weekly scalp DPC. A few counts support this clonotype. Its antigen is as yet unknown. Individual cDNA molecules in this library carried unique molecular identifiers. In the original processing: Sample-level TCR yields exhibited a median of about 96,000, with a range of 23,224 to 690,600. TCRdb itself ran the RACE reads through MiXCR, one entry per CDR3 protein. The V and J calls reflect TCRdb's pipeline rather than the authors' work. The sample yields tens of thousands of distinct CDR3 sequences, 9.8% seen once. V trimming: 4 bases; J trimming: 2 bases; junction bases outside the gene matches: 5. The CDR3 covers 15 residues. Germline V CDR1 and CDR2: ENHRY, SYGVKD.

The clonotype was recovered from a woman aged 40 to 50 with alopecia areata. Some clones in this sample may be carry-over from other donors' samples. The sequences come from whole blood, collected in connection with sensitization to the hapten diphenylcyclopropenone (DPC). The J gene is TRBJ2-7, the V gene TRBV10-3; 10 nucleotides line up with TRBD2. CDR3 sequence: CAISATSGAAYEQYF. The CDR3 coding sequence is TGTGCCATCAGTGCAACTAGCGGGGCGGCCTACGAGCAGTACTTC.